The sequence of this T cell receptor (beta chain) was determined in a study of blood T cell repertoires in COVID-19. Clones were read by immunoSEQ multiplex PCR, and TCRdb kept only the in-frame ones, dropping some. Of 200,000 to 300,000 clones listed, 83% are singletons. Self-reported history from a screening survey and questionnaire set each donor's cohort. The CDR3 covers 15 residues. V was clipped by 6 bases and J by 5 bases, with 20 bases between them. Germline V lookup: CDR1 SGHRS, CDR2 YFSETQ. The sequenced sample was PBMCs or T cells enriched from blood (not recorded which). The TCR originated in a middle-aged woman who had been exposed to COVID-19. The chain combines TRBV5-1 with TRBJ1-2; a possible D gene is TRBD1 (5 bases). In DNA form, the CDR3 reads TGCGCCAGCACCCCTTCACTCAGGGCACGATATGGCTACACCTTC. This sequence encodes CASTPSLRARYGYTF.